Shown below are 21 T cell receptor beta chains from a single sample sequenced in a study of cytomegalovirus exposure and HLA in healthy donors. The PCR contained 60 Vbeta and 13 Jbeta primers. The assay was immunoSEQ multiplex PCR, and TCRdb's table has in-frame clones only and misses some. The sample lists roughly 120,000 clones; 60% to 85% were seen once. The material sequenced was PBMCs. The receptors shown here come from a man aged 50 to 59 in good health and CMV-seronegative.

The J gene is TRBJ1-2, the V gene TRBV6-5; D perhaps matches TRBD1 (5 bases). V was clipped by 5 bases and J by 8 bases, with 12 bases between them. Germline V gene data show CDR1 as MNHEY and CDR2 as SVGAGI. CDR3 size: 12 residues. CDR3 bases: TGTGCCAGCAGTGGGACTGCTCGCGGCTACACCTTC. Its protein product is CASSGTARGYTF.

The chain has TRBV15 and TRBJ2-5; 7 nucleotides line up with TRBD1. Germline values: CDR1 LNHNV, CDR2 YYDKDF (reference sequence). After removal of 1 base from V and 1 base from J, the junction contained 9 bases not matched to a gene. The CDR3 loop spans 17 amino acids. CDR3 nucleotide sequence: TGTGCCACCAGCAGAGGGGACGGGCAGGGGGTCCAAGAGACCCAGTACTTC. This gives the protein CATSRGDGQGVQETQYF.

V is TRBV5-1 and J is TRBJ2-7; D possibly matches TRBD1 or TRBD2 (6 bases each). Germline V gene lookup returns CDR1 SGHRS and CDR2 YFSETQ. Trimming took off 0 bases at V and 6 bases at J, with 10 bases between the two ends. There are 13 residues in the CDR3. The CDR3 region has the DNA TGCGCCAGCAGCTTGGATGGAGGGGGCGAGCAGTACGTC. Its protein is CASSLDGGGEQYV.

This chain joins TRBV10-3 and TRBJ2-6; possibly TRBD2 for D (6 bases). Germline CDR1 ENHRY, CDR2 SYGVKD. Trimming pared 0 bases from V and 7 bases from J, leaving 7 bases between. The length of the CDR3 is 14 residues. DNA of the CDR3: TGTGCCATCAGTGAGTCGGGGGGTGCCAACGTCCTGACTTTC. Translating it yields CAISESGGANVLTF.

The V call is TRBV19, the J call TRBJ2-7; tentatively, D is TRBD2 (6 bases). Germline-derived CDR1 and CDR2 are LNHDA and SQIVND (reference sequence). There are 17 residues in the CDR3. V was trimmed by 4 bases and J by 0 bases, leaving 19 bases between them. CDR3 sequence: CASSRGGATTSSYEQYF. The CDR3 DNA follows: TGTGCCAGTAGTAGGGGCGGGGCCACTACTAGCTCCTACGAGCAGTACTTC.

CDR3 in DNA: TGTGCCAGCAGTGATGGGGCCACTAATGAAAAACTGTTTTTT. Protein product: CASSDGATNEKLFF. The V gene is TRBV6-1, the J gene TRBJ1-4; tentative D call: TRBD1 (5 bases). The CDR3 runs to 14 residues. The V and J ends lost 3 bases and 2 bases respectively, with 7 bases between them. Germline V gene sequence: CDR1 MNHNS, CDR2 SASEGT.

V usage is TRBV30 and J usage is TRBJ1-4, with 9 nucleotides matching TRBD1. With 7 bases clipped from V and 3 bases from J, the junction kept 9 bases outside the gene matches. The CDR3 loop spans 15 amino acids. Germline lookup yields CDR1 GTSNPN and CDR2 SVGIG (reference sequence). The CDR3 DNA sequence: TGTGCCTATTCCGGGACAGGGCGTTCTAATGAAAAACTGTTTTTT. Translating gives CAYSGTGRSNEKLFF.

The CDR3 reads CASSLNIGGIETQYF. The CDR3 nucleotides read TGCGCCAGCAGCTTGAACATCGGGGGGATAGAGACCCAGTACTTC. The V call is TRBV5-1, the J call TRBJ2-5; 7 nucleotides match TRBD2. This CDR3 comprises 15 residues. V dropped 1 base and J dropped 4; count of bases not matched to a gene: 7. Germline V CDR1 and CDR2: SGHRS, YFSETQ.

This chain connects TRBV19 to TRBJ2-2; 7 positions match TRBD2. With 3 bases clipped from V and 5 bases from J, the junction kept 6 bases outside the gene matches. Germline assignment: CDR1 LNHDA and CDR2 SQIVND (reference sequence). The CDR3 has 15 amino acids. CDR3 nucleotides: TGTGCCAGTAGTATCTGGGACGGGGGGACCGGGGAGCTGTTTTTT. Translating gives CASSIWDGGTGELFF.

A few counts support this clone. Sequence at one end of the junction differs from germline and may be a read error. The genes are TRBV7-2 and TRBJ2-7; TRBD1 matches 7 bases. Per the germline V gene, CDR1 is SGHTA and CDR2 is FQGNSA. The CDR3 extends over 13 amino acids. The CDR3 sequence is CASSLRDQGVFSF. In DNA form, the CDR3 reads TGTGCCAGCAGCTTAAGGGACCAGGGGGTATTCAGCTTC.

This chain connects TRBV4-2 to TRBJ2-5; no definite D call. The CDR3 has 17 amino acids. Germline V gives CDR1 LGHNA, CDR2 YNFKEQ. V lost 1 base, J lost 0 bases, and 15 bases lay in between. The CDR3 region has the DNA TGTGCCAGCAGCCAAGGATCAGGCCAGGCCAACCAAGAGACCCAGTACTTC. It encodes CASSQGSGQANQETQYF.

The chain combines TRBV5-1 with TRBJ2-1, with 9 nucleotides matching TRBD1. The CDR3 runs 14 residues. V lost 4 bases, J lost 5 bases, and 4 bases stayed unmatched. Germline V gene sequence: CDR1 SGHRS, CDR2 YFSETQ. The DNA of the CDR3 is TGCGCCAGCAGCATGGACAGGGGTAACAATGAGCAGTTCTTC. Its protein is CASSMDRGNNEQFF.

The chain is built from TRBV5-1 and TRBJ2-5; 12 positions agree with TRBD2. The J call could be wrong; TRBJ2-7 is a better fit for the DNA end. Germline V lookup: CDR1 SGHRS, CDR2 YFSETQ. The CDR3 loop spans 17 amino acids. This CDR3 is CASSPRLAGVSTYEQYF. The DNA of the CDR3 is TGCGCCAGCAGTCCACGACTAGCGGGGGTCTCGACCTACGAGCAGTACTTC.

This chain joins TRBV5-1 and TRBJ2-2; 10 positions match TRBD2. Germline CDR1 and CDR2: SGHRS and YFSETQ. This CDR3 has 17 amino acids. The junction had 5 bases not matched to a gene; V was cut back by 0 bases and J by 3 bases. The CDR3 bases are TGCGCCAGCAGCTTGGGGCCTCTAGCGGGGGACACCGGGGAGCTGTTTTTT. This codes for CASSLGPLAGDTGELFF.

The chain has TRBV28 and TRBJ1-2, with D possibly TRBD1 on 5 matching bases. Germline V gene lookup returns CDR1 MDHEN and CDR2 SYDVKM. The V end was cut by 5 bases, the J end by 5 bases, with 21 bases between. The CDR3 contains 16 residues. CDR3 DNA sequence: TGTGCCAGCAGTCTCCCCTCCTCCAGACGGGGGTATGGCTACACCTTC. It yields the protein CASSLPSSRRGYGYTF.

The CDR3 region has the DNA TGCGCCAGCAGCCCTTCCCCTCTATCGGGGGAGACCCAGTACTTC. It is translated as CASSPSPLSGETQYF. The chain recombines TRBV4-1 with TRBJ2-5; perhaps TRBD2 as D (5 bases). The V end was cut by 4 bases, the J end by 5 bases, with 17 bases between. The CDR3 is 15 amino acids. Germline V gene sequence: CDR1 MGHRA, CDR2 YSYEKL.

This clone was detected only a few times. The chain has TRBV25-1 and TRBJ1-5; TRBD1 is a possible D gene (6 bases). V lost 4 bases and J 3 bases, leaving 13 bases between the germline ends. Germline V gene lookup returns CDR1 MGHDK and CDR2 SYGVNS. CDR3 length: 15 residues. This CDR3 is CASSGGGRNNQPQHF. The CDR3 nucleotides are TGTGCCAGCAGTGGAGGGGGTAGGAACAATCAGCCCCAGCATTTT.

This clone was counted once. This chain links TRBV4-1 with TRBJ1-3; the D is unclear. Trimming pared 2 bases from V and 2 bases from J, leaving 7 bases between. This CDR3 is built from 14 residues. From germline, CDR1 is MGHRA and CDR2 YSYEKL. The CDR3 nucleotides read TGCGCCAGCAGCCAATCTACAGCTGGAAACACCATATATTTT. Protein sequence: CASSQSTAGNTIYF.

This clone was counted only a few times. The V gene is TRBV18, the J gene TRBJ2-5; TRBD2 might be the D (5 bases). This CDR3 comprises 12 residues. Per germline, CDR1 KGHSH and CDR2 LQKENI. The germline V and J ends were trimmed by 4 bases and 8 bases, with 11 bases remaining between them. The DNA of the CDR3 is TGTGCCAGCTCACAGGCCGGGAAAACCCAGTACTTC. It yields the protein CASSQAGKTQYF.

V and J are TRBV27 and TRBJ1-5, with 8 bases fitting TRBD1. Germline CDR1 is MNHEY and CDR2 is SMNVEV (reference sequence). This CDR3 comprises 15 residues. Trimming cost V 5 bases and J 2 bases; bases outside gene matches: 5. CDR3 in amino acids: CASSGSGGGNQPQHF. In DNA, the CDR3 is TGTGCCAGCAGTGGGTCAGGGGGCGGCAATCAGCCCCAGCATTTT.

V is TRBV19 and J is TRBJ2-3; 10 nucleotides line up with TRBD1. V dropped 9 bases and J dropped 1; count of bases not matched to a gene: 4. The CDR3 is made up of 14 amino acids. Germline CDR1 reads LNHDA; CDR2 reads SQIVND (reference sequence). CDR3 nucleotides: TGTGCCAGCCGAGGACAGGGGGGCACAGATACGCAGTATTTT. It translates to CASRGQGGTDTQYF.